A selection of T cell receptor beta chains follows, all from one sample in a study of T cells in Graves' hyperthyroidism and ophthalmopathy. From the multiplex PCR reads, TCRdb called clonotypes with MiXCR, one entry per CDR3 protein. Found here are 75,000 to 100,000 distinct CDR3 sequences, over 50% of them singletons; the top ten hold roughly 26%. Sequenced: blood. The receptors stem from a woman in her thirties or forties with Graves' hyperthyroidism. CDR3s include the opening cysteine and the closing phenylalanine or tryptophan.

v_gene,j_gene,len,CDR3aa
TRBV19,TRBJ1-6,15,CTSRTTGDADSPLHF
TRBV20-1,TRBJ2-5,17,CSARDESSGRPGGTQYF
TRBV5-6,TRBJ1-5,14,CASSLGGGSQPQHF
TRBV9,NA,12,CASSLFDNEQFF
TRBV12-3/TRBV12-4,TRBJ1-4,15,CASSPQGGLGEKLFF
TRBV12-3/TRBV12-4,TRBJ2-3,16,CASSLFGSGREGTQYF
TRBV7-2,TRBJ1-4,15,CASSLYWGRGEKLFF
TRBV9,TRBJ1-1,13,CASSLLGQGVAFF
TRBV20-1,TRBJ2-7,15,CSARAGLAGDYEQYF
TRBV7-2,TRBJ1-2,13,CASSEQGPRGYTF
TRBV20-1,TRBJ2-7,11,CSARGAGEQYF
TRBV7-9,TRBJ2-5,17,CASSLGLAGGAEETQYF
TRBV7-2,TRBJ2-6,17,CASSFGQGGRKANVLTF
TRBV29-1,TRBJ2-5,12,CSQVRSGVTQYF
TRBV2,TRBJ2-6,17,CASRGTSGGSGANVLTF
TRBV5-6,TRBJ1-2,16,CASSWGGRGGPGGYTF